The TCR beta chain under discussion was sequenced for a study of post-analysis software for immune sequencing data. Study information: As for disease course, relapsing-remitting, secondary progressive and progressive-relapsing multiple sclerosis were all included. Findings and caveats of the study: When patients were compared with controls, four to six TRBV segments were more frequent, TRBV5-6, TRBV5-1 and TRBV20-1 among them. Normalized Chao1 diversity was significantly reduced in patients versus controls. Samples sharing a preparation batch grouped tightly together when assessed by F measure.

J lost 0 bases, V lost 4 bases, and 6 bases had no gene match. The CDR3 totals 16 residues. Germline-derived CDR1 and CDR2 are SEHNR and FQNEAQ (reference sequence). Tagging with unique molecular identifiers was a feature of the TCR beta cDNA libraries. Between roughly 0.95 and 10 million T cells gave rise to hundreds of thousands of cDNA molecules. From the PCR reads, TCRdb called clonotypes with MiXCR, one entry per CDR3 protein. The sample has about 400,000 distinct CDR3 sequences; roughly 30% are singletons. The sample holds a few counts of this clonotype. Its antigen is unidentified. Material: blood. The sequence came from a girl between 10 and 17 years old with multiple sclerosis. The chain recombines TRBV7-9 with TRBJ2-1; TRBD1 matches 7 bases. This CDR3 reads CASSSGTDYSYNEQFF. Written as DNA, the CDR3 is TGTGCCAGCAGCTCCGGGACAGATTACTCCTACAATGAGCAGTTCTTC.